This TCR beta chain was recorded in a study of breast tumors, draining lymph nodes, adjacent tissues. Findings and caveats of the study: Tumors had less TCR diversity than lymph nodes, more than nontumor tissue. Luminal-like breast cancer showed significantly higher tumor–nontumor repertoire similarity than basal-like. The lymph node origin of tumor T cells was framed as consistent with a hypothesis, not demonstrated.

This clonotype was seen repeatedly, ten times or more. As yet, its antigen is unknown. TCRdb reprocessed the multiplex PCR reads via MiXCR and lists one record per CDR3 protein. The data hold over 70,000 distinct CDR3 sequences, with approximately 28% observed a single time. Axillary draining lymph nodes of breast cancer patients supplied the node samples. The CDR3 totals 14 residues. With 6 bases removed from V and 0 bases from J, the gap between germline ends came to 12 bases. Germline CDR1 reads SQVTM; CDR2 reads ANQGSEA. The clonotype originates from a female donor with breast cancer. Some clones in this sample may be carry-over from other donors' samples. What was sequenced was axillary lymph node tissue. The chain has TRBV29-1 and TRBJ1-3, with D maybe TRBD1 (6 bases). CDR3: CSVTGSLSGNTIYF. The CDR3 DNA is TGCAGCGTGACAGGATCCCTCTCTGGAAACACCATATATTTT.